This entry lists 4 T cell receptor beta chains sequenced from one sample in a study of CD8 T cells in ankylosing spondylitis. TCRdb ran MiXCR on the 5' RACE reads and lists one entry per CDR3 protein. Found here are more than 250,000 distinct CDR3 sequences, around a tenth of them singletons; the top ten hold roughly 9.2%. Sequencing was carried out using blood, either unsorted or a sorted T cell fraction (not recorded which). These receptors all stem from a female donor with ankylosing spondylitis or in good health (not recorded which).

V gene TRBV20-1 combines with J gene TRBJ2-5; D not certain. Trimming took off 4 bases at V and 5 bases at J, with 8 bases between the two ends. Germline V gives CDR1 DFQATT, CDR2 SNEGSKA (reference sequence). This CDR3 spans 11 amino acids. In DNA form, the CDR3 reads TGCAGTGCTATATCTCCGGAGACCCAGTACTTC. Residues: CSAISPETQYF.

This clonotype was seen many times. V usage is TRBV6-2 or TRBV6-3 and J usage is TRBJ2-3, with a weak D call TRBD2 (5 bases). Trimming cost V 4 bases and J 5 bases, with 13 bases left between them. The CDR3 sequence is 14 residues long. Per the germline V gene, CDR1 is MNHEY and CDR2 is SVGEGT. The DNA of the CDR3 is TGTGCCAGCAGTTCAGAGGGATTGATAGATACGCAGTATTTT. This sequence encodes CASSSEGLIDTQYF.

In this sample, this clonotype turned up many times. The chain is built from TRBV7-2 and TRBJ1-2; no definite D call. Germline V CDR1 and CDR2: SGHTA, FQGNSA. Between the trimmed V and J ends, which lost 4 bases and 0 bases, there was a span of 9 bases. The CDR3 has 14 amino acids. The CDR3 loop reads CASSSYQPNYGYTF. The DNA for the CDR3 is TGTGCCAGCAGCTCTTACCAGCCTAACTATGGCTACACCTTC.

This clonotype was observed at least ten times. The chain combines TRBV20-1 with TRBJ2-7; D perhaps matches TRBD1 (5 bases). V lost 3 bases to trimming and J lost 2 bases, with 11 bases between them. The germline CDR1 and CDR2 sequences are DFQATT and SNEGSKA (reference sequence). The CDR3 totals 13 residues. This CDR3 is CSARATVAYEQYF. For the CDR3, the DNA is TGCAGTGCTAGGGCGACAGTTGCCTACGAGCAGTACTTC.